This T cell receptor beta chain stems from a study of shared T cell receptors in the human thymus. Only in-frame clones appear in the TCRdb table, and some are missing; sequencing was by immunoSEQ multiplex PCR. The table lists about 500,000 clones, 78% of them singletons. CDR3 length equals 19 residues. V shed 1 base and J 5 bases; nucleotides not matched to a gene: 14. The data were also submitted as part of a second study, on human thymus T cells. From that paper: Infants, healthy and Finnish, who were having corrective surgery for congenital heart defects served as donors. In thymic and blood repertoires alike, V and J usage looked biased.

Sequenced: thymocytes. The sequence was obtained from a boy younger than two with a congenital heart defect. This sequence joins TRBV23-1 and TRBJ2-3; 11 bases match TRBD2. TRBV23-1 carries the ORF label, with uncertain function. CDR3 sequence reads: CASSQYLGTSGRVLDTQYF. In nucleotides, the CDR3 is TGCGCCAGCAGTCAATATTTAGGCACTAGCGGGAGAGTATTAGATACGCAGTATTTT.